This T cell receptor (beta chain) was observed in a study of blood T cell repertoires in COVID-19. The overall study: Sample material is recorded as cDNA or gDNA derived from T cells, B-cell-depleted T cells, or PBMCs.

Original processing methods: For nucleated cells, counts were estimated from reference gene primer amplification. The repertoire was sequenced with immunoSEQ multiplex PCR; TCRdb's copy has only in-frame clones and lacks some. The V and J calls and the clone size are those of that table, but D and trimming were determined from the DNA. The sample contains around 100,000 clones, more than 75% of which appear only once. Germline values: CDR1 LNHDA, CDR2 SQIVND (reference sequence). Losses at the gene ends were 5 bases for V and 11 bases for J; bases not matched to a gene: 7. This CDR3 contains 13 residues.

This TCR came from a human donor in a cohort sampled during active COVID-19. The gene calls are TRBV19 and TRBJ2-1, with TRBD2 matching 9 bases. The material sequenced was peripheral blood. Here the CDR3 DNA reads TGTGCCAGTAGTCGGCTAGCGGGGCAGAAGCAGTTCTTC. Residues: CASSRLAGQKQFF.